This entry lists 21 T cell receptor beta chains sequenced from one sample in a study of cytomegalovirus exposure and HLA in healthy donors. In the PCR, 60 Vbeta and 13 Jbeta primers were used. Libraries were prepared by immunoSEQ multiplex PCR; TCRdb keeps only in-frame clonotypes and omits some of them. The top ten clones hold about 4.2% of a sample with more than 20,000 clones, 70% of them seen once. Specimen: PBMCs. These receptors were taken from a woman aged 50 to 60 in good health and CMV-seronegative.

In nucleotides, the CDR3 is TGCGCCAGCAGCTTGAACAGGGTTAATGAAAAACTGTTTTTT. Protein: CASSLNRVNEKLFF. V usage is TRBV5-1 and J usage is TRBJ1-4, with a weak D call TRBD1 (6 bases). Trimming pared 1 base from V and 4 bases from J, leaving 8 bases between. CDR1 and CDR2 from the germline V gene are SGHRS and YFSETQ. The length of the CDR3 is 14 residues.

For the CDR3, the DNA is TGTGCTCTTGATTCAGATAGCGGGAGGGTCGAGCAGTACTTC. Protein: CALDSDSGRVEQYF. The chain couples TRBV2 to TRBJ2-7; 11 bases match TRBD2. The CDR3 spans 14 residues. Germline CDR1 SNHLY, CDR2 FYNNEI.

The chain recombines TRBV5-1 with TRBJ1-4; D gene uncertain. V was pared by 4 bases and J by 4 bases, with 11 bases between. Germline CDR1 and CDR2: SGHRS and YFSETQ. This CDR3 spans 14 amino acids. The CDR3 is CASSPTEINEKLFF. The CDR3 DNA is TGCGCCAGCAGCCCGACGGAGATTAATGAAAAACTGTTTTTT.

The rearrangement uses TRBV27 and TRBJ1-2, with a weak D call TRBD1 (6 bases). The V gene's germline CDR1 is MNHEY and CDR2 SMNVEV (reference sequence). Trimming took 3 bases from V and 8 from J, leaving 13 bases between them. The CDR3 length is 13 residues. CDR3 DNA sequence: TGTGCCAGCAGTTTTCAGGGGTTGGAGGGCTACACCTTC. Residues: CASSFQGLEGYTF.

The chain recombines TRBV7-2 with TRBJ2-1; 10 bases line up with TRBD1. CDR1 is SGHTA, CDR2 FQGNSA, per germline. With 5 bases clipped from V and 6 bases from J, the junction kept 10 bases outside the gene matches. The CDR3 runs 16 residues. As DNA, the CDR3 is TGTGCCAGCAGCAGAAGGGGACAGGGGATCGGCAATGAGCAGTTCTTC. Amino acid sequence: CASSRRGQGIGNEQFF. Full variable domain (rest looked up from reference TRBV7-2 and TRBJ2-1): GAGVSQSPSNKVTEKGKDVELRCDPISGHTALYWYRQSLGQGLEFLIYFQGNSAPDKSGLPSDRFSAERTGGSVSTLTIQRTQQEDSAVYLCASSRRGQGIGNEQFFGPGTRLTVL.

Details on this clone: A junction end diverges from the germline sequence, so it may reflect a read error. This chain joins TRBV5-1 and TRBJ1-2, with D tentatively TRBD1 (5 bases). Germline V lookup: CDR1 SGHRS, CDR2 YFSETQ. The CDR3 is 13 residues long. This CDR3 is CASKSPGDYGYAF. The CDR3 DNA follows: TGCGCCAGCAAGTCGCCTGGGGACTATGGCTACGCCTTC.

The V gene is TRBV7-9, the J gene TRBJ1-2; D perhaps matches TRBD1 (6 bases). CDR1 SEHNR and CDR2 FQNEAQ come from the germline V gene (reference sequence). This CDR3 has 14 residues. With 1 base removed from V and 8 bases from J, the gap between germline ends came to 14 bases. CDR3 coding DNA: TGTGCCAGCAGCTTAGATGGTGGGGGCGCGGGCTACACCTTC. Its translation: CASSLDGGGAGYTF.

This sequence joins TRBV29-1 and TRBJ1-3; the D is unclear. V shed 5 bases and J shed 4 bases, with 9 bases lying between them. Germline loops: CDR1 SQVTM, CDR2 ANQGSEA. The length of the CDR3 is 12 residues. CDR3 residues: CSVLRAGNTIYF. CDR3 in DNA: TGCAGCGTTTTGCGAGCGGGAAACACCATATATTTT.

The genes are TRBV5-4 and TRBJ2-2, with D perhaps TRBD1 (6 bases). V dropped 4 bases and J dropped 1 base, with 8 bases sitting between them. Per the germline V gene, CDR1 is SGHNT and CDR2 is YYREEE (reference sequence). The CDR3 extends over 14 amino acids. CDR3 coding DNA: TGTGCCAGCAGCGGGGGACAGAACACCGGGGAGCTGTTTTTT. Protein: CASSGGQNTGELFF. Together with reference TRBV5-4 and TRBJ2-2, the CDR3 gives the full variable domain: ETGVTQSPTHLIKTRGQQVTLRCSSQSGHNTVSWYQQALGQGPQFIFQYYREEENGRGNFPPRFSGLQFPNYSSELNVNALELDDSALYLCASSGGQNTGELFFGEGSRLTVL.

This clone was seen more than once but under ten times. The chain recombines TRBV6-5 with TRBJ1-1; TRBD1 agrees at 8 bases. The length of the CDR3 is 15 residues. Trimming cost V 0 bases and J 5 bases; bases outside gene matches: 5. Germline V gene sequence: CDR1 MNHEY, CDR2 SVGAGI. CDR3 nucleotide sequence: TGTGCCAGCAGTTACTCTGTCAGGGGGCTTACTGAAGCTTTCTTT. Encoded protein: CASSYSVRGLTEAFF.

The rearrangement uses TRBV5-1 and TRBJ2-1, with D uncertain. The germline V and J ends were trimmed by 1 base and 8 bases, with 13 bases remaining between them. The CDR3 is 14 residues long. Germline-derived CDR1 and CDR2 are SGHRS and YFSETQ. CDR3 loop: CASSLFSSSYEQFF. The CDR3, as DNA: TGCGCCAGCAGCTTGTTTAGCTCGAGCTATGAGCAGTTCTTC.

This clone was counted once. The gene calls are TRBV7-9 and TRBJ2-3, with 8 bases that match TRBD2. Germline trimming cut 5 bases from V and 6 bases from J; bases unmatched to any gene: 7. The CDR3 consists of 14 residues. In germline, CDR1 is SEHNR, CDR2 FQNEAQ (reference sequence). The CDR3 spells CASSQSGGVDTQYF. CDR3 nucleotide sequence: TGTGCCAGCAGCCAGAGCGGGGGAGTCGATACGCAGTATTTT. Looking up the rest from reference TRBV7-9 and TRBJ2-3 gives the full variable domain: DTGVSQNPRHKITKRGQNVTFRCDPISEHNRLYWYRQTLGQGPEFLTYFQNEAQLEKSRLLSDRFSAERPKGSFSTLEIQRTEQGDSAMYLCASSQSGGVDTQYFGPGTRLTVL.

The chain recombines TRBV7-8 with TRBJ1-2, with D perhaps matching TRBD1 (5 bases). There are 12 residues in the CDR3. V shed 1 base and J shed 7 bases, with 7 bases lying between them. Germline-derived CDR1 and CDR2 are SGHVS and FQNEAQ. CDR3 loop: CASSLVGLGYTF. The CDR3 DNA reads TGTGCCAGCAGCTTAGTGGGACTTGGCTACACCTTC.

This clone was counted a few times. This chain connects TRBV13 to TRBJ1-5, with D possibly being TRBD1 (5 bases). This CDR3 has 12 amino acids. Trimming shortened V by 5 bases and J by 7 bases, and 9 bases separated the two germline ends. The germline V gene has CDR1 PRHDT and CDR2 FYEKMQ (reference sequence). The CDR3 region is CASSMGPQPQHF. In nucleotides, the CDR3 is TGTGCCAGCAGCATGGGGCCACAGCCCCAGCATTTT.

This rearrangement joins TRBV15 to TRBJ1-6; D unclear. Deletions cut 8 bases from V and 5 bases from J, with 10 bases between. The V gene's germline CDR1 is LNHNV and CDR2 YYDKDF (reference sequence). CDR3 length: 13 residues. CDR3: CATRQADNSPLHF. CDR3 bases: TGTGCCACCCGGCAGGCCGATAATTCACCCCTCCACTTT. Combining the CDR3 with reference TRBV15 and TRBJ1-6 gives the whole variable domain DAMVIQNPRYQVTQFGKPVTLSCSQTLNHNVMYWYQQKSSQAPKLLFHYYDKDFNNEADTPDNFQSRRPNTSFCFLDIRSPGLGDTAMYLCATRQADNSPLHFGNGTRLTVT.

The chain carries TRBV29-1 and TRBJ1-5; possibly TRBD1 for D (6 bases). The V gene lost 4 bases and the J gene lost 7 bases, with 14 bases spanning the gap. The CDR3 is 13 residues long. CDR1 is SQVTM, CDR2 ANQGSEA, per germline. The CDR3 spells CSVGTGIEQPQHF. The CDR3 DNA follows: TGCAGCGTTGGCACAGGGATAGAGCAGCCCCAGCATTTT. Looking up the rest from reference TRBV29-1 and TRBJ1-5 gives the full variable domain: SAVISQKPSRDICQRGTSLTIQCQVDSQVTMMFWYRQQPGQSLTLIATANQGSEATYESGFVIDKFPISRPNLTFSTLTVSNMSPEDSSIYLCSVGTGIEQPQHFGDGTRLSIL.

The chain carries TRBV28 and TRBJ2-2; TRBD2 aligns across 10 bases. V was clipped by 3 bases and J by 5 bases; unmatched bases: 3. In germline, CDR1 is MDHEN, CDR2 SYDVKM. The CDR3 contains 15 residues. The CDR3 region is CASSFASGRTGELFF. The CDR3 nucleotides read TGTGCCAGCAGTTTTGCTAGCGGGAGAACCGGGGAGCTGTTTTTT.

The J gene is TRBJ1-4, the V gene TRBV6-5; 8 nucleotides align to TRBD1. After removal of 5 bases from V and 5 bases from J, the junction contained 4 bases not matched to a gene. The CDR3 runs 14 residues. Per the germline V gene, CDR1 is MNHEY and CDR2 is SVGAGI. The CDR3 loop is CASSKQGGNEKLFF. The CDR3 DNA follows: TGTGCCAGCAGTAAACAGGGGGGAAATGAAAAACTGTTTTTT.

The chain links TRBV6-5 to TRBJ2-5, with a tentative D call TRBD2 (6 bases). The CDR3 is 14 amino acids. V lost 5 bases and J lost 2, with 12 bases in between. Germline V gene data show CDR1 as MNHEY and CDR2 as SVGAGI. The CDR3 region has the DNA TGTGCCAGCAGTACGGGAGTAAGGCAAGAGACCCAGTACTTC. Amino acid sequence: CASSTGVRQETQYF.

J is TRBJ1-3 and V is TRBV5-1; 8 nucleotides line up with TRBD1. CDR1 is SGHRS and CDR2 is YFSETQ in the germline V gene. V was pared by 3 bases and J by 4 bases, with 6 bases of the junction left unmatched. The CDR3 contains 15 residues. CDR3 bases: TGCGCCAGCAGCTACAACCAGGGGGCAGGAAACACCATATATTTT. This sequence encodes CASSYNQGAGNTIYF.

Written as DNA, the CDR3 is TGTGCCAGCAGCCCCAGGGTAACGAACACCGGGGAGCTGTTTTTT. Translation gives CASSPRVTNTGELFF. J is TRBJ2-2 and V is TRBV6-1, with D possibly being TRBD1 (5 bases). The V and J ends lost 6 bases and 0 bases respectively, with 11 bases between them. Germline values: CDR1 MNHNS, CDR2 SASEGT. CDR3 length: 15 amino acids.